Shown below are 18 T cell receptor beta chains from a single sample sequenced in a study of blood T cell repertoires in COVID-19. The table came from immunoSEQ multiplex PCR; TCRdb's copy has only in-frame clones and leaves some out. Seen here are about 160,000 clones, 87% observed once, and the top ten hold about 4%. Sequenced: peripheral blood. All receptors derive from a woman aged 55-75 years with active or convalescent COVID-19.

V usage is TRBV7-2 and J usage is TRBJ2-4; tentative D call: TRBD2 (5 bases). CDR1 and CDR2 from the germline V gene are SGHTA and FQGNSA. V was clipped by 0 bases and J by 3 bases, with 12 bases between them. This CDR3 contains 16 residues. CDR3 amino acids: CASSLAFSEVKNIQYF. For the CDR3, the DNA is TGTGCCAGCAGCTTAGCGTTTAGCGAGGTCAAAAACATTCAGTACTTC.

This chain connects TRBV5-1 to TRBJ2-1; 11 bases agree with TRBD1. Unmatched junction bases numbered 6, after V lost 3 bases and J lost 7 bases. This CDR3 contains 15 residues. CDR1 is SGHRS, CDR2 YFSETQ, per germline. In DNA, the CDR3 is TGCGCCAGCAGCTCGGGACAGGGGGAGGGGAATGAGCAGTTCTTC. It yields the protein CASSSGQGEGNEQFF.

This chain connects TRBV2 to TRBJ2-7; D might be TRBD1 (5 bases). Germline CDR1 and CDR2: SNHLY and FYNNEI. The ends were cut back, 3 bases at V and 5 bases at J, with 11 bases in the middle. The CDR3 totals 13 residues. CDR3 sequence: CASSEQGPHEQYF. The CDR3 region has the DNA TGTGCCAGCAGTGAGCAGGGTCCCCACGAGCAGTACTTC.

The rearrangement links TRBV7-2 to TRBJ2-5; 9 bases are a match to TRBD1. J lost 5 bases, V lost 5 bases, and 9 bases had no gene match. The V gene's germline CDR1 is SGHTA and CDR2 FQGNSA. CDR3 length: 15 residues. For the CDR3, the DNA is TGTGCCAGCAGCCAACAGGGGGACAGGGCTGAGACCCAGTACTTC. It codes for CASSQQGDRAETQYF.

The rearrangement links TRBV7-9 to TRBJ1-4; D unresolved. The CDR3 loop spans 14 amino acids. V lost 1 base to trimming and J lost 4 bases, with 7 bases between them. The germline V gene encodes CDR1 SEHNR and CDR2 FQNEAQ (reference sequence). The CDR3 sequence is CASSLGGSNEKLFF. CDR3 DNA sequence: TGTGCCAGCAGCTTAGGAGGGAGTAATGAAAAACTGTTTTTT.

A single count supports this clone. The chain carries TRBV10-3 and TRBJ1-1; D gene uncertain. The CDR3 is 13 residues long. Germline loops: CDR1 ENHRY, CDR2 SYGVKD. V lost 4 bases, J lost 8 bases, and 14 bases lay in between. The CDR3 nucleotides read TGTGCCATCAGTGGCGGGGAACTGGGGGAAGCTTTCTTT. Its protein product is CAISGGELGEAFF.

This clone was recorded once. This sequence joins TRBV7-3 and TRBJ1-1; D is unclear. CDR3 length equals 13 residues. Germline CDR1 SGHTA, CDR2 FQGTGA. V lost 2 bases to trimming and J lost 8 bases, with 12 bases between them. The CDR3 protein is CASSLSGTGEAFF. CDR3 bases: TGTGCCAGCAGCTTATCGGGCACGGGGGAAGCTTTCTTT.

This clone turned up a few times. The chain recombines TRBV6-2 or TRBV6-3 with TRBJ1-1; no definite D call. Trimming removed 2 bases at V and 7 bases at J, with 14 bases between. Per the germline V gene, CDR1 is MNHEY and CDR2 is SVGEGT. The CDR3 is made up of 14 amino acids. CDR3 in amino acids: CASSYPTGWGEAFF. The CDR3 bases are TGTGCCAGCAGTTACCCCACGGGGTGGGGTGAAGCTTTCTTT.

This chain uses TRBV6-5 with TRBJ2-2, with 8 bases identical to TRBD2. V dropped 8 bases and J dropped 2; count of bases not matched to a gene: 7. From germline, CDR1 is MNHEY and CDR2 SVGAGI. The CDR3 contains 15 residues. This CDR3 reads CASLAGGLNTGELFF. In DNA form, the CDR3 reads TGTGCCAGCCTGGCGGGGGGCTTAAACACCGGGGAGCTGTTTTTT.

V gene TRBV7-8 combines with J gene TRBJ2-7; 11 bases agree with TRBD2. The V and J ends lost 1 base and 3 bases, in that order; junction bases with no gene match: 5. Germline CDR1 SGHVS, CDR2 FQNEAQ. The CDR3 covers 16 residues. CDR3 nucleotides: TGTGCCAGCAGCTTAGGACTAGCGGGGACCCGCTACGAGCAGTACTTC. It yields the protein CASSLGLAGTRYEQYF.

CDR3 region: CASSQAQVRGETQYF. CDR3 in DNA: TGTGCCAGCAGCCAGGCTCAAGTCAGGGGGGAGACCCAGTACTTC. The V call is TRBV3-1 (or the pseudogene TRBV3-2), the J call TRBJ2-5, with TRBD1 matching 7 bases. The trim removed 3 bases at V and 5 bases at J, leaving 9 bases unmatched. Germline assignment: CDR1 LGHDT and CDR2 YNNKEL (reference sequence). The CDR3 has 15 residues.

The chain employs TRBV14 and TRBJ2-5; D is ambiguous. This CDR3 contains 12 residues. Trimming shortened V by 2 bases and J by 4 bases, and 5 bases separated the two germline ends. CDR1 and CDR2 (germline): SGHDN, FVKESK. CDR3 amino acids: CASSQSRETQYF. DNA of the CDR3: TGTGCCAGCAGCCAAAGTAGAGAGACCCAGTACTTC.

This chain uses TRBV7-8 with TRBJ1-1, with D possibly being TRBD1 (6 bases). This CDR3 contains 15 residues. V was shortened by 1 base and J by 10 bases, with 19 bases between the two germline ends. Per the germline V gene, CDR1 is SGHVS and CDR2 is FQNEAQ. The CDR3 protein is CASSLGRGGHPRAFF. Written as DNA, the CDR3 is TGTGCCAGCAGCTTAGGGAGAGGGGGTCACCCCAGAGCTTTCTTT.

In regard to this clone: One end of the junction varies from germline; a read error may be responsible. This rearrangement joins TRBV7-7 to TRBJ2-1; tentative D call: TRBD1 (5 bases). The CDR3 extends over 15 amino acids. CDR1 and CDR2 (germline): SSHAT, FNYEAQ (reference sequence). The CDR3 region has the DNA TGTGCTAGCAGCTTAGGGCAGGGTTCCTACAATGAGCAGTTCTTC. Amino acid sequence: CASSLGQGSYNEQFF. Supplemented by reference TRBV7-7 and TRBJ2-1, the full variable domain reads GAGVSQSPRYKVTKRGQDVTLRCDPISSHATLYWYQQALGQGPEFLTYFNYEAQPDKSGLPSDRFSAERPEGSISTLTIQRTEQRDSAMYRCASSLGQGSYNEQFFGPGTRLTVL.

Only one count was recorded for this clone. Here the CDR3 DNA reads TGTGCCAGCAGCTCCAAGAAGGGGGGGAAGGGTGGCTACGAGCAGTACTTC. It encodes CASSSKKGGKGGYEQYF. This sequence joins TRBV7-6 and TRBJ2-7, with a tentative D call TRBD2 (7 bases). Germline V gene sequence: CDR1 SGHVS, CDR2 FNYEAQ. The CDR3 spans 17 residues. V dropped 4 bases and J dropped 3 bases, with 22 bases sitting between them. The full variable domain, completed using reference TRBV7-6 and TRBJ2-7, is GAGVSQSPRYKVTKRGQDVALRCDPISGHVSLYWYRQALGQGPEFLTYFNYEAQQDKSGLPNDRFSAERPEGSISTLTIQRTEQRDSAMYRCASSSKKGGKGGYEQYFGPGTRLTVT.

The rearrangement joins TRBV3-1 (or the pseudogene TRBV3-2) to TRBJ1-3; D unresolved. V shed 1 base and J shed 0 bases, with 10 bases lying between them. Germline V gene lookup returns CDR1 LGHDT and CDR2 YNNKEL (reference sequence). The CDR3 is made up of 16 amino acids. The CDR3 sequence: CASSQGGRLSGNTIYF. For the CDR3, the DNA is TGTGCCAGCAGCCAAGGAGGCAGACTCTCTGGAAACACCATATATTTT.

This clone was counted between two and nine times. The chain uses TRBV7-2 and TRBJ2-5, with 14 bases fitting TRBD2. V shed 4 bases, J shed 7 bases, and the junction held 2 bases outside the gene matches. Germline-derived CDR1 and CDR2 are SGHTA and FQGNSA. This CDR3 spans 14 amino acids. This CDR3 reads CASSYGLAGGTQYF. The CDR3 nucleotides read TGTGCCAGCAGCTACGGACTAGCGGGGGGGACCCAGTACTTC.

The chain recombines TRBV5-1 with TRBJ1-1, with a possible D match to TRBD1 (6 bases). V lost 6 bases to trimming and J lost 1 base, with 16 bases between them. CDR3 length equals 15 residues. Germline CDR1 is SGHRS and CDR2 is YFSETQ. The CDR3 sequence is CASTFTGTPNTEAFF. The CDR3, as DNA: TGCGCCAGCACCTTCACCGGGACACCGAACACTGAAGCTTTCTTT.